A selection of T cell receptor beta chains follows, all from one sample in a study of blood T cell repertoires in COVID-19. Sequenced by immunoSEQ multiplex PCR; TCRdb stores in-frame clones only, minus some. The sample lists 150,000 to 200,000 clones, under 85% occurring once. Source material: peripheral blood. Receptors originate from a woman in her seventies with COVID-19, enrolled during active disease. Each CDR3 is given with its conserved first and last residue. A D gene is named only where the DNA matches it firmly. Clone size, where shown, is once, few, many, or a class for clones that have expanded.

CDR3 protein | CDR3 DNA | clone size | V gene | D gene | J gene | CDR3 length
CASSVEQVPLRAFF | TGTGCCAGCAGCGTAGAACAGGTCCCACTCAGGGCTTTCTTT | . | TRBV9 | . | TRBJ1-1 | 14
CARSLKGQTQETQYF | TGTGCCAGAAGCTTGAAAGGACAGACCCAAGAGACCCAGTACTTC | . | TRBV5-3 | . | TRBJ2-5 | 15
CASVGQGRTGELFF | TGTGCCAGCGTGGGACAGGGGAGGACCGGGGAGCTGTTTTTT | once | TRBV2 | TRBD1 | TRBJ2-2 | 14
CASSPGVQVMPNEQFF | TGTGCCAGCTCACCAGGCGTACAGGTTATGCCAAATGAGCAGTTCTTC | . | TRBV18 | . | TRBJ2-1 | 16
CASSATTGAGNTIYF | TGTGCCAGCAGCGCCACTACAGGGGCCGGAAACACCATATATTTT | . | TRBV9 | TRBD1 | TRBJ1-3 | 15
CASSLAGGPGETQYF | TGTGCCAGCAGCTTAGCGGGAGGGCCCGGGGAGACCCAGTACTTC | . | TRBV3-1/TRBV3-2 | TRBD2 | TRBJ2-5 | 15
CASSANRQGLEQYF | TGTGCCAGCAGCGCGAACCGTCAGGGGCTCGAGCAGTACTTC | . | TRBV7-6 | . | TRBJ2-7 | 14
CASRRGGKAGEQYF | TGTGCCAGCAGACGGGGCGGGAAGGCCGGCGAGCAGTACTTC | . | TRBV6-5 | . | TRBJ2-7 | 14
CASSPPGLAGGVNEQYF | TGTGCCAGCTCACCACCGGGACTAGCGGGAGGGGTAAACGAGCAGTACTTC | . | TRBV18 | TRBD2 | TRBJ2-7 | 17
CATSYLSLPLGSRHYEQYF | TGTGCCACCAGTTATTTGTCCCTGCCGCTCGGCAGCCGACACTACGAGCAGTACTTC | . | TRBV24-1 | . | TRBJ2-7 | 19
CAISESRESYEQYF | TGTGCCATCAGCGAGTCTCGGGAGTCCTACGAGCAGTACTTC | . | TRBV10-3 | . | TRBJ2-7 | 14
CATSRDGRVDDEQYF | TGTGCCACCAGCAGAGACGGCAGGGTCGATGACGAGCAGTACTTC | once | TRBV15 | . | TRBJ2-7 | 15
CASKLETRGEQYF | TGTGCCAGCAAGTTGGAGACTAGAGGCGAGCAGTACTTC | . | TRBV2 | . | TRBJ2-7 | 13
CASSSDRTYGYTF | TGCGCCAGCAGCTCTGACAGGACCTATGGCTACACCTTC | . | TRBV5-1 | . | TRBJ1-2 | 13
CSVEAVVVTGELFF | TGCAGCGTTGAAGCGGTAGTTGTGACCGGGGAGCTGTTTTTT | . | TRBV29-1 | . | TRBJ2-2 | 14
CASSLEASYNEQFF | TGTGCCAGCAGTTTAGAGGCGTCCTACAATGAGCAGTTCTTC | . | TRBV6-5 | . | TRBJ2-1 | 14
CASSFREDLQSEQYF | TGTGCCAGCAGCTTCCGAGAGGACTTGCAGTCGGAGCAGTACTTC | . | TRBV7-8 | . | TRBJ2-7 | 15
CAWSVGAGVGEQYF | TGTGCCTGGAGTGTTGGAGCGGGAGTTGGCGAGCAGTACTTC | . | TRBV30 | TRBD2 | TRBJ2-7 | 14
CASSIDSYGYTF | TGTGCCAGTAGTATTGACAGCTATGGCTACACCTTC | few | TRBV19 | . | TRBJ1-2 | 12
CATSGGVPRGNEQFF | TGTGCCACCAGTGGCGGGGTACCCCGTGGCAATGAGCAGTTCTTC | once | TRBV24-1 | . | TRBJ2-1 | 15
CAWSPRGGAQETQYF | TGTGCCTGGAGTCCCAGGGGAGGGGCCCAAGAGACCCAGTACTTC | . | TRBV30 | . | TRBJ2-5 | 15
CASSPRQGTEAFF | TGTGCCAGCAGCCCCCGACAGGGGACTGAAGCTTTCTTT | many | TRBV7-8 | TRBD1 | TRBJ1-1 | 13